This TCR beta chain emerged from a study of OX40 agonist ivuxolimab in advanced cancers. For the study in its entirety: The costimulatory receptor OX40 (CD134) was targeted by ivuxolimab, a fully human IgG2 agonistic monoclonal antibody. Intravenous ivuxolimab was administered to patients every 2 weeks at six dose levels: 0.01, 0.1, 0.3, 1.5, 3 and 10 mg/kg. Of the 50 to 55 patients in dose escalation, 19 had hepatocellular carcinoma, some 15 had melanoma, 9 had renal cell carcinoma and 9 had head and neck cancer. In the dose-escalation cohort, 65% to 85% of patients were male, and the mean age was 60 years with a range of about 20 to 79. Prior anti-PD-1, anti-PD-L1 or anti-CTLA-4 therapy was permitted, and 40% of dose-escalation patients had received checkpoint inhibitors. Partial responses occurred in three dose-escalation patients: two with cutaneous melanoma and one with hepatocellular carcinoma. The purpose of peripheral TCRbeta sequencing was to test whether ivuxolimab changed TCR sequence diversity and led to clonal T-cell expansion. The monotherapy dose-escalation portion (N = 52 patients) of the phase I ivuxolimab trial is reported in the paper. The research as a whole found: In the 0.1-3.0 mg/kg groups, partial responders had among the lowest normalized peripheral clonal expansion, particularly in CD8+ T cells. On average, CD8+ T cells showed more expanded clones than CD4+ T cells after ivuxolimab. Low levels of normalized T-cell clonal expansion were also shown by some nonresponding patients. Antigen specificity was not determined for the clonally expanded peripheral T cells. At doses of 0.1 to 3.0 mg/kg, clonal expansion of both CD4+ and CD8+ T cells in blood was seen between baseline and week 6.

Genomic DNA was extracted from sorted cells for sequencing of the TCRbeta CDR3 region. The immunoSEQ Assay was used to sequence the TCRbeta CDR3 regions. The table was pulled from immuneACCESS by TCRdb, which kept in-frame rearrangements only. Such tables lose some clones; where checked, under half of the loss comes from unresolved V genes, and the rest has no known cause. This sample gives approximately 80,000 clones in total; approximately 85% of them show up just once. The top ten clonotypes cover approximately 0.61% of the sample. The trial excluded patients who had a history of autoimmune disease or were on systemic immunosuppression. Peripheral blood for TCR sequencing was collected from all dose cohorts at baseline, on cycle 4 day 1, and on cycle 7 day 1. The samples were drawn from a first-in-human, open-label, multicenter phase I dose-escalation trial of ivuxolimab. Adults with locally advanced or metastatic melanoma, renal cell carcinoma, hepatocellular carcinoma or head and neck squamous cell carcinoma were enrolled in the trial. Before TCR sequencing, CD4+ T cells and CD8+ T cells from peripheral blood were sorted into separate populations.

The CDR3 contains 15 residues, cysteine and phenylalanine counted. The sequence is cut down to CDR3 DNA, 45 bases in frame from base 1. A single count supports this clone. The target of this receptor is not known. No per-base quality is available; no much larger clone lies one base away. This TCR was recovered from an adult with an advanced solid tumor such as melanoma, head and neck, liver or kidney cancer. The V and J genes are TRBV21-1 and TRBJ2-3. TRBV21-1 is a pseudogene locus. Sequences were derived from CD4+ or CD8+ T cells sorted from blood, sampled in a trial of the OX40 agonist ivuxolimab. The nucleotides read TGTGCCAGCAGCCTGGTTCCTGGGGGCACAGATACGCAGTATTTT. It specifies CASSLVPGGTDTQYF.